The source of this TCR beta chain is a study of blood T cell repertoires in COVID-19 (dated by TCRdb to the early 2020s). Notes on the research overall: Collaborator samples came from the United States, Italy and Spain and covered acute and convalescent phases of COVID-19. The dataset comprised deeply sampled blood TCRbeta repertoires from subjects exposed to, actively infected with, or recovered from COVID-19. The sample metadata nearly always contained a de-identified subject ID, COVID-19 status, age in years and sex. Where available, HLA class I and class II types were obtained from metadata supplied by the sample provider rather than from assay-based typing. A freely available public database, intended as a resource for researchers studying the immune response to SARS-CoV-2, is where the repertoires were released. The prospective study material was composed of cDNA or gDNA derived from T cells, B-cell-depleted T cells, or PBMCs. The samples were drawn from two sources: the first 160 participants of the ongoing ImmuneRACE study, and 950 to 1,500 subjects contributed by 6 global collaborators. Broad study findings and their caveats: How much clinical and demographic metadata was included differed by source and by participant, and the metadata was provided uncurated.

The germline V gene supplies CDR1 MGHDK and CDR2 SYGVNS. V is pared back by 7 bases and J by 3 bases, with 3 bases lying between the germline termini. There are 10 amino acids in the CDR3, from cysteine to phenylalanine inclusive. The sequence is cut down to CDR3 DNA, 30 bases in frame from base 1. The immunoSEQ Assay, a bias-controlled multiplex PCR, was used to amplify TCRbeta CDR3 regions from genomic DNA. The study's processing was this. Nucleated cell counts per sample were estimated from amplification of reference gene primers within the assay. To quantify the absolute abundance of each unique TCRbeta CDR3 rearrangement, sequence reads were collapsed and filtered. For each sample, productive Simpson clonality was calculated as the square root of Simpson's diversity index over productive rearrangements. What TCRdb holds here is the immuneACCESS table cut down to in-frame rearrangements. Part of the clones is not present; checked against another copy, under half of the missing clones reflect an unresolved V gene, and the others are unexplained. The D gene and trimming were derived from the DNA, and the V and J assignments and clone size from that table. The sample table lists roughly 80,000 clones, around 80% of them with a count of one. Of the sample, approximately 10% falls within the top ten clones.

The collaborating institutions used their own protocols to collect whole blood in K2EDTA tubes. For TCRbeta analysis, collaborators shipped samples in one of three forms: frozen whole blood, isolated PBMCs, or DNA extracted from either of those sample types. As concerns this clone: Its antigen target is currently unknown. Base quality data are lacking; no much larger clone is found one base away.

The origin of this receptor is a man between 50 and 59 years old with acute or convalescent COVID-19. Sequenced material: peripheral blood. The chain is encoded by TRBV25-1 joined to TRBJ2-5, with the D gene not clear enough to name. The bases are TGTGCCAGCACCAAAGAGACCCAGTACTTC. Its product reads: CASTKETQYF.